This TCR beta chain was obtained from a study of OX40 agonist ivuxolimab in advanced cancers. Trimming cost V 3 bases and J 7 bases; bases outside gene matches: 5. The CDR3 spans 14 residues. Looked up from germline, CDR1 is LNHDA and CDR2 is SQIVND (reference sequence). Profiled with immunoSEQ multiplex PCR; TCRdb holds only in-frame clones, not every one. In the table there are roughly 97,000 clones, less than 90% of which are singletons. Source: CD4+ or CD8+ T cells sorted from blood, taken in a trial of the OX40 agonist ivuxolimab. This rearrangement joins TRBV19 to TRBJ1-4; 7 bases are a match to TRBD1. The sequence was collected from an adult with an advanced solid tumor such as melanoma, head and neck, liver or kidney cancer. The CDR3 protein is CASSMGRGSEKLFF. CDR3 DNA: TGTGCCAGTAGTATGGGCAGGGGGAGTGAAAAACTGTTTTTT.